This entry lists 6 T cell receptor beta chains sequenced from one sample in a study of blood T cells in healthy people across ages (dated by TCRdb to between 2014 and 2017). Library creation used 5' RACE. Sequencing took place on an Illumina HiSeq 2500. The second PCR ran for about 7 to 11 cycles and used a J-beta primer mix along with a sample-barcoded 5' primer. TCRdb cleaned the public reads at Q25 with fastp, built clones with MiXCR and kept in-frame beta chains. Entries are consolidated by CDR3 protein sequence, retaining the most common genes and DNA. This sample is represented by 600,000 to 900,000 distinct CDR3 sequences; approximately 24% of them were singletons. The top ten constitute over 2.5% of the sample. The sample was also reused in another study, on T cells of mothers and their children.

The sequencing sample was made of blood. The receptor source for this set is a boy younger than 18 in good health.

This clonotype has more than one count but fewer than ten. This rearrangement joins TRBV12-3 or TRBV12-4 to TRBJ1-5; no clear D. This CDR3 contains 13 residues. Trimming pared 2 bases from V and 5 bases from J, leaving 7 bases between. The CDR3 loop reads CASSLMLDQPQHF. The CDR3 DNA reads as TGTGCCAGCAGTTTAATGCTCGATCAGCCCCAGCATTTT.

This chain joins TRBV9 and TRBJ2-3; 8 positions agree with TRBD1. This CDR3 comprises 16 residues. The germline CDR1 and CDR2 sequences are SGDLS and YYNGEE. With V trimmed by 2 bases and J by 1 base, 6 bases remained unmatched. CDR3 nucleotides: TGTGCCAGCAGCGTTCGGACAGGGACTGGCACAGATACGCAGTATTTT. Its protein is CASSVRTGTGTDTQYF.

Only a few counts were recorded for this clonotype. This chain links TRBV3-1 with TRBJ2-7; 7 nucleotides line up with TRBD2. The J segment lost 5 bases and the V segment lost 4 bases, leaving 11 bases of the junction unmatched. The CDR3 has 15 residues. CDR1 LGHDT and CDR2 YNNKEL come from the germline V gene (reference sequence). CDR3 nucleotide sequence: TGTGCCAGCAGCCCCCGATACGGGGGGAACGACGAGCAGTACTTC. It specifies CASSPRYGGNDEQYF.

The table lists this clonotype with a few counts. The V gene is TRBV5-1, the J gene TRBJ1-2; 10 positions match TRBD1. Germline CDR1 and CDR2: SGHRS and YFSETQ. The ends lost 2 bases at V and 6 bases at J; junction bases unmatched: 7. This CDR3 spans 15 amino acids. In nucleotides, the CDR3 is TGCGCCAGCAGCTTACCGGGACAGGGGTATAATGGCTACACCTTC. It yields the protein CASSLPGQGYNGYTF.

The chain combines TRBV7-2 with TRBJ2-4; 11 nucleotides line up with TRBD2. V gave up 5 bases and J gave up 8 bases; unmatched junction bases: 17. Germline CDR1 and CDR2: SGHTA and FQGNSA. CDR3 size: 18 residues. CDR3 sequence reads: CASSPGRMIAGGPDIQYF. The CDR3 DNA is TGTGCCAGCAGCCCCGGAAGGATGATAGCGGGGGGGCCGGACATTCAGTACTTC.

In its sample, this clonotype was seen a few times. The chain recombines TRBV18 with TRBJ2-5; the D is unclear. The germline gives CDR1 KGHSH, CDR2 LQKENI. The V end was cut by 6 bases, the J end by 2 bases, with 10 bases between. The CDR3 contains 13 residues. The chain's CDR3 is CASSPYSQETQYF. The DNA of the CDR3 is TGTGCCAGCTCGCCATACAGTCAAGAGACCCAGTACTTC.